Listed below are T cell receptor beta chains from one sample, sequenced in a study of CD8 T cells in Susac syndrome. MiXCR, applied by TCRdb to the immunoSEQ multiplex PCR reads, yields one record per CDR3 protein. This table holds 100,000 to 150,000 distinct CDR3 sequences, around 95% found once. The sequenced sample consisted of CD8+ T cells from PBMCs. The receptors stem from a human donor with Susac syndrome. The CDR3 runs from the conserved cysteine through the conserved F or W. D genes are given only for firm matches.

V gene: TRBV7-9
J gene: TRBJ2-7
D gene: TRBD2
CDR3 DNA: TGTGCCAGCAGCTTAGTAGAGACTAGCGGAGTGAAGCAGTACTTC
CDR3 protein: CASSLVETSGVKQYF

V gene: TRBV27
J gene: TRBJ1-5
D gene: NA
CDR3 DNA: TGTGCCAGCAGAGGCACAGGAGTACAGCCCCAGCATTTT
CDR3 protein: CASRGTGVQPQHF

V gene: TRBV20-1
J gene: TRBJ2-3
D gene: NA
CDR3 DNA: TGCAGTTCTAAGGGGGACAAAGGAGAGGCAGATACGCAGTATTTT
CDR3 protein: CSSKGDKGEADTQYF

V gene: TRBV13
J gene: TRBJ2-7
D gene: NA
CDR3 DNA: TGTGCCAGCAGCTTAGGTTGGACGCAGGACTCCTACGAGCAGTACTTC
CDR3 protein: CASSLGWTQDSYEQYF

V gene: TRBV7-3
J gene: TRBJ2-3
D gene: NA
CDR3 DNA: TGTGCCAGCAGCGTTAGTGGGGATACGCAGTATTTT
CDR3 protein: CASSVSGDTQYF

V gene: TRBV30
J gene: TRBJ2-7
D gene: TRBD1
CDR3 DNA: TGTGCCTGGAGTGGGACAGGGCTGTCCTACGAGCAGTACTTC
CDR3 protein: CAWSGTGLSYEQYF

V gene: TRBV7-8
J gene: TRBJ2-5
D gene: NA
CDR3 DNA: TGTGCCAGCAGCGATTTCTTAGGTTTGCAAGAGACCCAGTACTTC
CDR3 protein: CASSDFLGLQETQYF

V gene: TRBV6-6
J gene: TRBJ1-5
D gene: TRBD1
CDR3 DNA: TGTGCCAGCAGTACCCGGGACAGGGACGGCAATCAGCCCCAGCATTTT
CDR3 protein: CASSTRDRDGNQPQHF

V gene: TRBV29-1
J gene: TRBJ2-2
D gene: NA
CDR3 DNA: TGCAGCGTTAACGGAATCTCGAACACCGGGGAGCTGTTTTTT
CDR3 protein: CSVNGISNTGELFF

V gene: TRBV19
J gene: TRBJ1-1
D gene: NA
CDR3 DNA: TGTGCCAGTAGTACAATAGTTTTGCCCCCCTCGGGCACTGAAGCTTTCTTT
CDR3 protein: CASSTIVLPPSGTEAFF

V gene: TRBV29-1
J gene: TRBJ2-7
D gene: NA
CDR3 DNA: TGCAGCGTTGCAGGGTCCAGGGGCTCCTACGAGCAGTACTTC
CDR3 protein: CSVAGSRGSYEQYF

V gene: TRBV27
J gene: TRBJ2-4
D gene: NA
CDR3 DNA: TGTGCCAGCAGTTTATCTGTCCCGCTAGCCAAAAACATTCAGTACTTC
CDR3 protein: CASSLSVPLAKNIQYF

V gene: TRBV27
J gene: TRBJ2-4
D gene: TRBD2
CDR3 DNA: TGTGCCAGCACGGGACTAGACCACAACATTCAGTACTTC
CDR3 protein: CASTGLDHNIQYF